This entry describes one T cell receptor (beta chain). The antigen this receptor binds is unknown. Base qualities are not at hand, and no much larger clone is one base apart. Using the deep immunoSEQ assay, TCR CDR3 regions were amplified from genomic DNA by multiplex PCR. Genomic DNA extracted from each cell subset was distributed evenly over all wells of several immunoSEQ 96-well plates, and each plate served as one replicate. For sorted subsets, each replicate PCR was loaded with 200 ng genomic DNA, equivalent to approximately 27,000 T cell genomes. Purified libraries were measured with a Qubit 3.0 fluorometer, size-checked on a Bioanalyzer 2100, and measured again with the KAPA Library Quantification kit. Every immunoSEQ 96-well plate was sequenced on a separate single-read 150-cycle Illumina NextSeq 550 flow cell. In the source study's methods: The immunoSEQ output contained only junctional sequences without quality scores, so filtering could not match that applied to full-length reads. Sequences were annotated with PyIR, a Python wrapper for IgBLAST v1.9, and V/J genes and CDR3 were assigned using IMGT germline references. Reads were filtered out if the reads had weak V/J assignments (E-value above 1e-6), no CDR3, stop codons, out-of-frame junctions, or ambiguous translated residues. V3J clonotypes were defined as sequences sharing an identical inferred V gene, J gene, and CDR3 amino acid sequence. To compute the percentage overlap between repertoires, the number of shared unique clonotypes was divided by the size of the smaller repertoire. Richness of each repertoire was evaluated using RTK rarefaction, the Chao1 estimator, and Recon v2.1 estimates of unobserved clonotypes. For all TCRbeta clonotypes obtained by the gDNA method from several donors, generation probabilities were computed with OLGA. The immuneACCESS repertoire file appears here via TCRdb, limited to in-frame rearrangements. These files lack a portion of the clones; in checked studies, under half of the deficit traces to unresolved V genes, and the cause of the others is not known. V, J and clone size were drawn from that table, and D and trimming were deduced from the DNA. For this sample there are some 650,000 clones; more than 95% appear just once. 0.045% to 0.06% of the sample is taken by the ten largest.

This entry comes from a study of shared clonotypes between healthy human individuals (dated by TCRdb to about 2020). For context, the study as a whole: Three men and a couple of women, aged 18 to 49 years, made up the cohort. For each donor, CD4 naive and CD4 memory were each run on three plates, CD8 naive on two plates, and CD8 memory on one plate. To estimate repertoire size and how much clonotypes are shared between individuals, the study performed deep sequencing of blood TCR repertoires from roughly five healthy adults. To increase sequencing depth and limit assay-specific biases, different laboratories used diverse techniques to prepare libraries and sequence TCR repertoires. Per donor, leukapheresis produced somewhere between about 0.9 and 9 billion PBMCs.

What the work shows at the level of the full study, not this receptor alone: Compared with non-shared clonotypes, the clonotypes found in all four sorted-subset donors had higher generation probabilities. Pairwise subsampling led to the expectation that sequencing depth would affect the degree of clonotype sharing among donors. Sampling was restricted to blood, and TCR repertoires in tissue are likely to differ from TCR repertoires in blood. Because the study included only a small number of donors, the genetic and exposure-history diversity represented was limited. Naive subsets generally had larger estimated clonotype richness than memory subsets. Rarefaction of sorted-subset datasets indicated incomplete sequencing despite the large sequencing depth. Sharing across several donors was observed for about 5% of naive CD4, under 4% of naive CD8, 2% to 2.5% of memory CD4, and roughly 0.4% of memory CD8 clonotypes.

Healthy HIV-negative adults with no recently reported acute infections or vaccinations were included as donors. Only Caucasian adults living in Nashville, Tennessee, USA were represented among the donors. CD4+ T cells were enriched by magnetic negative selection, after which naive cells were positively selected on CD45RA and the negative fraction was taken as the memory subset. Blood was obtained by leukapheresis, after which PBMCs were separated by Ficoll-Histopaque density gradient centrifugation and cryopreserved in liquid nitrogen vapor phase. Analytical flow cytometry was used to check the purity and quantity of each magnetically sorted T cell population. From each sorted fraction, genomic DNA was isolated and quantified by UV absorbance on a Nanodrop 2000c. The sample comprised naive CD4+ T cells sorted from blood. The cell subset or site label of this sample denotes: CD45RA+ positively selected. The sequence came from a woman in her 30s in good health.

The CDR3 has the sequence CASSEDRRGYEQYF. At the DNA level, the sequence is TGCGCCAGCAGCGAGGACCGGCGGGGGTACGAGCAGTACTTC. The V and J genes are TRBV5-1 and TRBJ2-7; TRBD2 aligns with 7 central bases. V loses 4 bases at its end and J loses 4 bases; junction bases beyond the gene matches: 8. The CDR3 sequence holds 14 residues, the cysteine and phenylalanine included. Just CDR3 DNA is preserved here, 42 bases in frame from base 1. The germline V gene specifies SGHRS as CDR1 and YFSETQ as CDR2.